The sequence of this T cell receptor (beta chain) was determined in a study of control samples from healthy donors and cancer patients. Measured with immunoSEQ multiplex PCR; TCRdb has only the in-frame clones, and not every one. The table includes about 140,000 clones, 94% detected once. CDR3 length equals 17 residues. The germline V gene encodes CDR1 MNHNS and CDR2 SASEGT. V lost 4 bases and J lost 1, with 19 bases in between. The genes are TRBV6-1 and TRBJ1-1; no reliable D call. The clonotype originates from a man in his forties in good health. The sequencing sample was made of blood. CDR3 sequence: CASSGSSTGTQNTEAFF. The CDR3 coding sequence is TGTGCCAGCAGTGGCTCGTCGACGGGAACCCAGAACACTGAAGCTTTCTTT.